A selection of T cell receptor beta chains follows, all from one sample in a study of T cells in Graves' hyperthyroidism and ophthalmopathy. Each CDR3 protein is one row after TCRdb ran MiXCR on the multiplex PCR reads. The sample contains around 520,000 distinct CDR3 sequences, 13% to 15% of which appear only once. What was sequenced was blood. These receptors originate from a woman between 35 and 50 years old with Graves' hyperthyroidism. Both conserved end residues are trimmed from each CDR3. The D gene is left open where the match is weak.

D: TRBD2
V: TRBV28
J: TRBJ2-5
CDR3: ASSLWGSGPGSVFRRYSTETQY

D: TRBD2
V: TRBV6-2/TRBV6-3
J: TRBJ2-2
CDR3: ASIRDGRDTGELF

D: TRBD1
V: TRBV6-2/TRBV6-3
J: TRBJ1-1
CDR3: ASRYRGGTEAF

D: .
V: TRBV28
J: TRBJ2-7
CDR3: ASSSPIWEDLYEQY

D: .
V: TRBV5-6
J: TRBJ1-4
CDR3: ARSTGQFNEKLF

D: .
V: TRBV28
J: TRBJ1-2
CDR3: ASSLGQGHDYGYT

D: .
V: TRBV6-1
J: TRBJ1-1
CDR3: ASSEAISSGLSGNTEAF

D: .
V: TRBV3-1
J: TRBJ2-5
CDR3: ASSQGGGGVGTQY

D: .
V: TRBV10-3
J: TRBJ1-1
CDR3: AISEEMNTEAF

D: TRBD1
V: TRBV7-9
J: TRBJ2-1
CDR3: ASSPIRGQENEQF

D: TRBD2
V: TRBV5-1
J: TRBJ2-7
CDR3: ASSLQAGGRVEQY

D: TRBD2
V: TRBV20-1
J: TRBJ2-7
CDR3: SAREAGKVSYEQY

D: .
V: TRBV9
J: TRBJ2-3
CDR3: ASSGMGGRTDTQY

D: TRBD1
V: TRBV3-1
J: TRBJ2-2
CDR3: ASSQLGQSNTGELF

D: .
V: TRBV7-3
J: TRBJ2-1
CDR3: ASSQLAVLARNEQF

D: .
V: TRBV5-1
J: TRBJ1-4
CDR3: ASRTGPQNEKLF

D: TRBD1
V: TRBV29-1
J: TRBJ2-7
CDR3: SVVGDRAYEQY

D: TRBD1
V: TRBV28
J: TRBJ1-2
CDR3: ASSRAGTGRLYGYT

D: TRBD1
V: TRBV6-6
J: TRBJ1-6
CDR3: ASSYSMWDSNSPLH

D: .
V: TRBV28
J: TRBJ2-2
CDR3: ASTRDTANTGELF

D: .
V: TRBV3-1
J: TRBJ2-2
CDR3: ASSQGAGHRDTGELF

D: TRBD2
V: TRBV29-1
J: TRBJ2-2
CDR3: SVEERGDTGELF

D: .
V: TRBV9
J: TRBJ2-5
CDR3: ASSVGVQETQY

D: TRBD1
V: TRBV4-1
J: TRBJ1-5
CDR3: ASSQTSQGGQPQH

D: TRBD2
V: TRBV20-1
J: TRBJ2-7
CDR3: SASLSSGSSYEQY

D: TRBD2
V: TRBV5-5
J: TRBJ2-1
CDR3: ASSPLADNEQF

D: .
V: TRBV14
J: TRBJ1-4
CDR3: ASSQGGKGTNEKLF

D: .
V: TRBV6-1
J: TRBJ1-2
CDR3: ASRPSLQDNYGYT

D: TRBD2
V: TRBV5-1
J: TRBJ2-3
CDR3: ASSPRPRGGRAGTDTQY

D: TRBD2
V: TRBV7-8
J: TRBJ2-1
CDR3: ASRRGGSYNEQF

D: .
V: TRBV20-1
J: TRBJ2-7
CDR3: SARDGSGEQY

D: .
V: TRBV30
J: TRBJ1-4
CDR3: AWSPRAGTNEKLF

D: .
V: TRBV6-2/TRBV6-3
J: TRBJ2-1
CDR3: ASSLTTGFGENEQF

D: .
V: TRBV4-1
J: TRBJ1-1
CDR3: ASSQSILYTEAL

D: TRBD1
V: TRBV20-1
J: TRBJ1-4
CDR3: SAMLAHRGGSEKLF

D: TRBD1
V: TRBV28
J: TRBJ2-7
CDR3: ASSATGGTYEQY

D: .
V: TRBV28
J: TRBJ2-4
CDR3: ASRQGGGAKNIQY

D: TRBD2
V: TRBV2
J: TRBJ2-1
CDR3: ASSETSGRLYEQF